The 22 T cell receptor beta chains presented below share a single source sample, sequenced in a study of naive and memory T cell subsets (dated 2017 in TCRdb). For whole blood analysis, approximately 2.4 ml of peripheral blood was collected from healthy adult volunteers into Tempus tubes, and RNA was extracted following the manufacturer's instructions. Receptors were amplified or captured by 5' RACE. Sequencing relied on an Illumina MiSeq. For the blood and skin samples, reverse transcription of TCR RNA was done with SuperScript IV along with alpha and beta constant region primers. TCRdb handled the public reads itself, with Q25 trimming in fastp and clone calling in MiXCR, and kept productive beta chains. Records with the same CDR3 protein are collapsed into one entry carrying the most frequent genes and DNA. Present in this sample are approximately 27,000 distinct CDR3 sequences, 20% to 25% of which were seen just once. The top ten constitute less than 2% of the sample.

Receptor source: a female donor in good health.

This clonotype was counted only a few times. The rearrangement joins TRBV29-1 to TRBJ1-1; tentative D call: TRBD1 (5 bases). V was cut by 6 bases and J by 1 base, with 9 bases left in between. This CDR3 comprises 12 residues. The germline CDR1 and CDR2 sequences are SQVTM and ANQGSEA. CDR3 nucleotide sequence: TGCAGCGTGGACACGCAGAACACTGAAGCTTTCTTT. It is translated as CSVDTQNTEAFF.

This clonotype showed up just a few times. The chain uses TRBV11-2 and TRBJ2-1; D may be TRBD2 (5 bases). CDR3 length equals 15 residues. Trimming removed 3 bases from V and 0 bases from J, with 9 bases in between. Germline V gene data show CDR1 as SGHAT and CDR2 as FQNNGV. DNA of the CDR3: TGTGCCAGCAGCTTCGGCGGGTACTCCTACAATGAGCAGTTCTTC. Translated: CASSFGGYSYNEQFF.

There are many counts of this clonotype. The chain couples TRBV2 to TRBJ2-3; TRBD2 aligns across 14 bases. CDR1 is SNHLY, CDR2 FYNNEI, per germline. The CDR3 runs to 16 residues. V trimming: 7 bases; J trimming: 5 bases; junction bases outside the gene matches: 8. In DNA form, the CDR3 reads TGTGCCAGCACCTCGGGACTAGCGGGAGCTGTAGATACGCAGTATTTT. Protein: CASTSGLAGAVDTQYF. The complete variable domain, with remaining parts taken from reference TRBV2 and TRBJ2-3, reads EPEVTQTPSHQVTQMGQEVILRCVPISNHLYFYWYRQILGQKVEFLVSFYNNEISEKSEIFDDQFSVERPDGSNFTLKIRSTKLEDSAMYFCASTSGLAGAVDTQYFGPGTRLTVL.

V is TRBV20-1 and J is TRBJ2-1; a possible D gene is TRBD2 (6 bases). From germline, CDR1 is DFQATT and CDR2 SNEGSKA (reference sequence). Trimming pared 6 bases from V and 4 bases from J, leaving 22 bases between. The CDR3 is made up of 16 amino acids. The CDR3 nucleotides read TGCAGTGCCCCATGGGCCCTGGCGGGGATATACAATGAGCAGTTCTTC. Its translation: CSAPWALAGIYNEQFF.

This clonotype was counted ten times or more. The chain couples TRBV6-2 or TRBV6-3 to TRBJ2-7, with TRBD2 identical over 12 bases. The V gene's germline CDR1 is MNHEY and CDR2 SVGEGT. There are 18 residues in the CDR3. Losses at the gene ends were 7 bases for V and 3 bases for J; bases not matched to a gene: 16. DNA for the CDR3: TGTGCCAGCAACGCGTGGGGTGGACTAGCGGGACTTCACTACGAGCAGTACTTC. Amino acids: CASNAWGGLAGLHYEQYF.

The chain links TRBV25-1 to TRBJ2-3; TRBD1 matches at 9 bases. The CDR3 consists of 11 residues. Germline CDR1 and CDR2: MGHDK and SYGVNS. J lost 8 bases, V lost 6 bases, and 0 bases had no gene match. CDR3 bases: TGTGCCAGCAGGGACAGGGGTACGCAGTATTTT. This encodes CASRDRGTQYF.

The chain links TRBV7-6 to TRBJ1-1; TRBD1 is a possible D gene (5 bases). Trimming pared 5 bases from V and 4 bases from J, leaving 17 bases between. This CDR3 region has 15 residues. Germline CDR1 reads SGHVS; CDR2 reads FNYEAQ. The CDR3 region is CASSTRAEGITEAFF. Here the CDR3 DNA reads TGTGCCAGCAGCACCCGGGCCGAGGGGATCACTGAAGCTTTCTTT. Based on the CDR3 plus reference TRBV7-6 and TRBJ1-1, the full variable domain is GAGVSQSPRYKVTKRGQDVALRCDPISGHVSLYWYRQALGQGPEFLTYFNYEAQQDKSGLPNDRFSAERPEGSISTLTIQRTEQRDSAMYRCASSTRAEGITEAFFGQGTRLTVV.

V and J are TRBV6-1 and TRBJ2-3; 8 nucleotides align to TRBD2. Trimming took 3 bases from V and 2 from J; bases not matched to a gene: 1. The germline V gene has CDR1 MNHNS and CDR2 SASEGT. The CDR3 runs to 14 residues. CDR3 protein: CASSERGDTDTQYF. As DNA, the CDR3 is TGTGCCAGCAGTGAGCGGGGGGACACAGATACGCAGTATTTT.

The table lists this clonotype with many counts. The chain uses TRBV2 and TRBJ2-6; D remains ambiguous. This CDR3 contains 17 residues. V shed 4 bases and J shed 2 bases, with 15 bases lying between them. From germline, CDR1 is SNHLY and CDR2 FYNNEI. CDR3 region: CASSGRRSRTGANVLTF. The CDR3 DNA sequence: TGTGCCAGCAGTGGTCGTAGGTCACGTACTGGGGCCAACGTCCTGACTTTC.

The gene calls are TRBV6-1 and TRBJ2-7; 7 positions agree with TRBD1. Germline assignment: CDR1 MNHNS and CDR2 SASEGT. V shed 8 bases and J 4 bases; nucleotides not matched to a gene: 8. The length of the CDR3 is 13 residues. The CDR3 loop reads CASGSGTAYEQYF. For the CDR3, the DNA is TGTGCCAGCGGCTCCGGGACAGCATACGAGCAGTACTTC.

This clonotype appeared once. The chain carries TRBV6-2 or TRBV6-3 and TRBJ2-4; unclear D gene. CDR1 and CDR2 (germline): MNHEY, SVGEGT. The CDR3 length is 17 residues. The V and J ends lost 0 bases and 0 bases respectively, with 12 bases between them. The DNA for the CDR3 is TGTGCCAGCAGTTACTCTTCCGGAAACCTAGCCAAAAACATTCAGTACTTC. It yields the protein CASSYSSGNLAKNIQYF.

In its sample, this clonotype was seen many times. The V call is TRBV12-3 or TRBV12-4, the J call TRBJ2-5; 8 bases are shared with TRBD2. The CDR3 sequence is 14 residues long. V was pared by 3 bases and J by 5 bases, with 5 bases of the junction left unmatched. In DNA, the CDR3 is TGTGCCAGCAGTTTTCTCGGGAGGGCGGAGACCCAGTACTTC. Protein: CASSFLGRAETQYF.

The chain joins TRBV12-5 to TRBJ1-1; 7 bases map to TRBD1. The J segment lost 5 bases and the V segment lost 2 bases, leaving 2 bases of the junction unmatched. The CDR3 is 13 residues long. The germline CDR1 and CDR2 sequences are LGHNT and FRNRAP. The CDR3 here is CASGLFRGTEAFF. CDR3 DNA: TGTGCTAGTGGTTTGTTCAGGGGGACTGAAGCTTTCTTT.

This sequence joins TRBV2 and TRBJ1-6, with unresolved D. Trimming shortened V by 8 bases and J by 9 bases, and 14 bases separated the two germline ends. Germline CDR1 reads SNHLY; CDR2 reads FYNNEI. This CDR3 comprises 13 residues. CDR3 loop: CASLASALSPLHF. In DNA form, the CDR3 reads TGTGCCAGCCTAGCCTCGGCACTTTCACCCCTCCACTTT.

The CDR3 loop is CSARDMRGGRWYNEQFF. The DNA of the CDR3 is TGCAGTGCTAGAGATATGCGGGGGGGCCGCTGGTACAATGAGCAGTTCTTC. The J gene is TRBJ2-1, the V gene TRBV20-1, with 9 bases identical to TRBD2. Germline trimming cut 0 bases from V and 4 bases from J; bases unmatched to any gene: 10. The germline V gene has CDR1 DFQATT and CDR2 SNEGSKA (reference sequence). There are 17 residues in the CDR3.

This clonotype was picked up many times. The rearrangement uses TRBV9 and TRBJ1-6; D may be TRBD1 (6 bases). The CDR3 is made up of 16 amino acids. The V end lost 1 base, the J end lost 7 bases, and 15 bases lay between the germline ends. Per germline, CDR1 SGDLS and CDR2 YYNGEE. CDR3 sequence (DNA): TGTGCCAGCAGCGTATCGGACAGTCGCCCAAATTCACCCCTCCACTTT. Protein: CASSVSDSRPNSPLHF.

The chain carries TRBV4-3 and TRBJ2-3; 12 nucleotides match TRBD2. CDR1 and CDR2 (germline): LGHNA, YSLEER. V shed 0 bases and J 4 bases; nucleotides not matched to a gene: 2. The CDR3 totals 16 residues. CDR3 DNA: TGCGCCAGCAGCCAAGATCTAGCGGGAGGGCCAGATACGCAGTATTTT. Translated: CASSQDLAGGPDTQYF.

This clonotype was counted at least ten times. The J gene is TRBJ1-1, the V gene TRBV12-3 or TRBV12-4; D might be TRBD1 (5 bases). The CDR3 consists of 14 residues. The ends were cut back, 7 bases at V and 0 bases at J, with 12 bases in the middle. The CDR3 DNA is TGTGCCAGCACCCCCACCAGGGTGAACACTGAAGCTTTCTTT. Amino acid sequence: CASTPTRVNTEAFF.

This clonotype was picked up one time. The chain couples TRBV10-2 to TRBJ2-3, with D uncertain. The CDR3 loop spans 10 amino acids. CDR1 WSHSY and CDR2 SAAADI come from the germline V gene. Trimming cost V 5 bases and J 7 bases, with 4 bases left between them. CDR3 protein: CASSSNTQYF. Written as DNA, the CDR3 is TGCGCCAGCAGTTCAAATACGCAGTATTTT.

By share, this clonotype counts as medium-sized. The chain is built from TRBV7-2 and TRBJ2-5; a possible D gene is TRBD2 (5 bases). The V and J ends lost 3 bases and 6 bases respectively, with 11 bases between them. Germline loops: CDR1 SGHTA, CDR2 FQGNSA. There are 13 residues in the CDR3. For the CDR3, the DNA is TGTGCCAGCAGCTTTCGAGGGCAGCAGACCCAGTACTTC. It encodes CASSFRGQQTQYF.

This clonotype has ten or more counts. The gene calls are TRBV5-4 and TRBJ2-7; TRBD1 might be the D (5 bases). CDR3 length: 13 residues. Trimming removed 0 bases from V and 2 bases from J, with 6 bases in between. Germline-derived CDR1 and CDR2 are SGHNT and YYREEE (reference sequence). The CDR3, as DNA: TGTGCCAGCAGCTTGGAGGGGACCTACGAGCAGTACTTC. Translation gives CASSLEGTYEQYF.

By sample share, this clonotype is medium-sized. The chain employs TRBV18 and TRBJ2-7; TRBD1 might be the D (6 bases). V lost 0 bases and J lost 2, with 11 bases in between. The CDR3 consists of 15 residues. Germline V gene sequence: CDR1 KGHSH, CDR2 LQKENI. CDR3: CASSPPSGQTYEQYF. In DNA form, the CDR3 reads TGTGCCAGCTCACCACCCTCAGGACAGACCTACGAGCAGTACTTC.